This TCR beta chain originates from a study of control samples from healthy donors and cancer patients. Generated by immunoSEQ multiplex PCR, the TCRdb table keeps only in-frame clones and is missing some. The profile shows tens of thousands of clones, around 89% of them singletons. V shed 0 bases, J shed 5 bases, and the junction held 4 bases outside the gene matches. Germline V gives CDR1 SGHDN, CDR2 FVKESK. The CDR3 spans 16 residues. This clone was seen just once. The sequencing sample was made of blood. The receptor comes from a woman in her seventies in good health. The genes are TRBV14 and TRBJ2-1, with 10 nucleotides matching TRBD2. The DNA for the CDR3 is TGTGCCAGCAGCCAAGAACGTCTAGCGGGAGACAATGAGCAGTTCTTC. It translates to CASSQERLAGDNEQFF.